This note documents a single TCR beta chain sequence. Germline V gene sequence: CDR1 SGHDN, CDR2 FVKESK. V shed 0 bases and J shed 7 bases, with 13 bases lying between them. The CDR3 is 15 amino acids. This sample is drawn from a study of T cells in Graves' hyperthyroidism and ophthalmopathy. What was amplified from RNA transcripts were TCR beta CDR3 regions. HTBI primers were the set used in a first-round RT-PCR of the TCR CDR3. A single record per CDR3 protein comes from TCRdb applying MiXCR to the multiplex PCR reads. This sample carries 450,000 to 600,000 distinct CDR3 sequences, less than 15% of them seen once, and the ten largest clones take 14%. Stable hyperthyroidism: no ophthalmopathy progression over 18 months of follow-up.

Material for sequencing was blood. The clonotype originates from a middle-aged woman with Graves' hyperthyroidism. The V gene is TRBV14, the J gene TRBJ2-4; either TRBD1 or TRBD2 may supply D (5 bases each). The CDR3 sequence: CASSQDSGTRNIQYF. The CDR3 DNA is TGTGCCAGCAGCCAAGACTCCGGGACGCGGAACATTCAGTACTTC.